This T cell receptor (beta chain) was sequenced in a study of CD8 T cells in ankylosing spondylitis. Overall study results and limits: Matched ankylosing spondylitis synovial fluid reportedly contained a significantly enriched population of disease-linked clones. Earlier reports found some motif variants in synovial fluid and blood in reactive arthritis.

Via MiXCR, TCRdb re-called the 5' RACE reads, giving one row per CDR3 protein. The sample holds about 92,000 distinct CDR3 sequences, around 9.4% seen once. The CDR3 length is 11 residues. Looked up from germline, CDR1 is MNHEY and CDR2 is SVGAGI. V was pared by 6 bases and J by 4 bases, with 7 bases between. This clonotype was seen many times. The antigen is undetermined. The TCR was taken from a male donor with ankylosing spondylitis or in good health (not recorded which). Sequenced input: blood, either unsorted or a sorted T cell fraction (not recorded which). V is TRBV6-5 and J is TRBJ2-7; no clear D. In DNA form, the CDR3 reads TGTGCCAGCAGGGGCTTTTACGAGCAGTACTTC. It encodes CASRGFYEQYF.